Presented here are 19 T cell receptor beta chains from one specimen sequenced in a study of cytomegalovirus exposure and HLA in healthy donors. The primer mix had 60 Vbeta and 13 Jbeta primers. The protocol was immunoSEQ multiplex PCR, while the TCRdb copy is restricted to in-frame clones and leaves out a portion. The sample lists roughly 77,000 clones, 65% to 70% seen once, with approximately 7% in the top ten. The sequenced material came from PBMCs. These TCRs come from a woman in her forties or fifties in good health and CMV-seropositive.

Written as DNA, the CDR3 is TGTGCCAGCAGTCGGACAGGTTGGGAGTCCTACGAGCAGTACTTC. It specifies CASSRTGWESYEQYF. The chain uses TRBV27 and TRBJ2-7, with TRBD1 matching 7 bases. V dropped 5 bases and J dropped 1; count of bases not matched to a gene: 8. The CDR3 covers 15 residues. The germline CDR1 and CDR2 sequences are MNHEY and SMNVEV (reference sequence).

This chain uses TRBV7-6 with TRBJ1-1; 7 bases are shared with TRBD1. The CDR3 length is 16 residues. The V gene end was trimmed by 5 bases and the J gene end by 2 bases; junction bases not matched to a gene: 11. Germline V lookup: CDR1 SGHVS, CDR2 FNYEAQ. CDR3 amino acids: CASSPRPGTVNTEAFF. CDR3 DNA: TGTGCCAGCAGCCCAAGACCGGGGACAGTTAACACTGAAGCTTTCTTT.

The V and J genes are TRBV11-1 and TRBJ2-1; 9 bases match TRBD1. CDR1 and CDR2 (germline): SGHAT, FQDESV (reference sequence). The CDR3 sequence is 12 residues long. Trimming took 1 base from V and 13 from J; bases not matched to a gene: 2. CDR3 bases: TGTGCCAGCAGCTTAGAGGGACAGGGACAGTTCTTC. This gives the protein CASSLEGQGQFF. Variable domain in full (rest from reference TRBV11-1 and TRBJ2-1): EAEVAQSPRYKITEKSQAVAFWCDPISGHATLYWYRQILGQGPELLVQFQDESVVDDSQLPKDRFSAERLKGVDSTLKIQPAELGDSAMYLCASSLEGQGQFFGPGTRLTVL.

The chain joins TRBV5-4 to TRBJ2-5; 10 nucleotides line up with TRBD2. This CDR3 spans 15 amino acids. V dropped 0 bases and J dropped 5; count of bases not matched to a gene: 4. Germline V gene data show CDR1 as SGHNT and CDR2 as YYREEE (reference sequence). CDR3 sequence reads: CASSLEAGGLETQYF. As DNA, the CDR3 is TGTGCCAGCAGCTTGGAAGCGGGGGGGCTGGAGACCCAGTACTTC.

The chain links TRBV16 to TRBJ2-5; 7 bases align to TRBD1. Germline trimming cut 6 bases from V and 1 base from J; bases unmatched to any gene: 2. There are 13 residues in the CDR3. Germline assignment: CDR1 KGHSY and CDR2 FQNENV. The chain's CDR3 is CASRHRGQETQYF. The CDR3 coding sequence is TGTGCCAGCAGACACAGGGGCCAAGAGACCCAGTACTTC. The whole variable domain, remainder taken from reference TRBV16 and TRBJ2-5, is GEEVAQTPKHLVRGEGQKAKLYCAPIKGHSYVFWYQQVLKNEFKFLISFQNENVFDETGMPKERFSAKCLPNSPCSLEIQATKLEDSAVYFCASRHRGQETQYFGPGTRLLVL.

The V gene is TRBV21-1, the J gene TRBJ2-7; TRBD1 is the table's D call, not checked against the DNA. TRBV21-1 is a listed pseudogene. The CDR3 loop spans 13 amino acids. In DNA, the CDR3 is TGTGCCAGCAGCAAAGAGACAGGTGGAGAGCAGTACGTC. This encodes CASSKETGGEQYV.

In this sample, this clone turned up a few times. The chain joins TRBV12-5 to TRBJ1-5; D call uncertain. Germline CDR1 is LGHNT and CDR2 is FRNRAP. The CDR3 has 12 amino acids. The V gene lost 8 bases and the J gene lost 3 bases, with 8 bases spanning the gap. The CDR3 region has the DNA TGTGCTAGTCAGGCTTCCAATCAGCCCCAGCATTTT. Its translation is CASQASNQPQHF.

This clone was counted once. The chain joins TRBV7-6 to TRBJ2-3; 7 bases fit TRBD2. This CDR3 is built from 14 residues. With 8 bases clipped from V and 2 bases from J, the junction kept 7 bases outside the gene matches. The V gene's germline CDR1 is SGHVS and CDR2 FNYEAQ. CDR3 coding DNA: TGTGCCAGCGAGGCTAGCGGCTACACAGATACGCAGTATTTT. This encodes CASEASGYTDTQYF.

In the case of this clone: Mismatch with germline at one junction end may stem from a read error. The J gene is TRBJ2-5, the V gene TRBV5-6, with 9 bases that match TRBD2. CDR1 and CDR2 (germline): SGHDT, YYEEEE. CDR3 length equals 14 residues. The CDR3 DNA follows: TGTGCCAGCAGTTTGGGACTAGCTTGGGAGACCCAGTACTTC. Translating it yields CASSLGLAWETQYF.

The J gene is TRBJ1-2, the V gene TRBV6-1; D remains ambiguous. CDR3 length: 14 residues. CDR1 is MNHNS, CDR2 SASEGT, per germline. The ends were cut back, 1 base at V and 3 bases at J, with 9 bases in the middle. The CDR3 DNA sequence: TGTGCCAGCAGTGAAGGTTGGGGAGACTATGGCTACACCTTC. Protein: CASSEGWGDYGYTF.

CDR3 sequence reads: CASSSLGLAGGLFF. CDR3 nucleotide sequence: TGTGCCAGCAGCTCCCTGGGACTAGCGGGGGGGCTGTTCTTC. V usage is TRBV7-3 and J usage is TRBJ2-1; 16 bases match TRBD2. The ends lost 4 bases at V and 15 bases at J; junction bases unmatched: 6. This CDR3 is built from 14 residues. Germline assignment: CDR1 SGHTA and CDR2 FQGTGA.

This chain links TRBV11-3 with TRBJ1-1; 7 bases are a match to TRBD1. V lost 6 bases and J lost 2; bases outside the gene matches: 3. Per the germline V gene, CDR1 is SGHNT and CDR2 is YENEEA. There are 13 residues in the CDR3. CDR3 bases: TGTGCCAGCAGTTACAGGGGTAACACTGAAGCTTTCTTT. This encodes CASSYRGNTEAFF.

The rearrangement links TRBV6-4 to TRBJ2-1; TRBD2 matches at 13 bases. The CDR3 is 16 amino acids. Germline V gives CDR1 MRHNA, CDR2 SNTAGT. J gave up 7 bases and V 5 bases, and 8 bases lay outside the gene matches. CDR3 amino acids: CASSSTSGGAGNEQFF. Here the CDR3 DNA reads TGTGCCAGCAGTTCAACTAGCGGGGGGGCTGGGAATGAGCAGTTCTTC.

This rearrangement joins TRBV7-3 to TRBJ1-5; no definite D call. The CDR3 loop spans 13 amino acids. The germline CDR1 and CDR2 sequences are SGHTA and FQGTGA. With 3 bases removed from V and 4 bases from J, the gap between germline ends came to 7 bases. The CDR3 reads CASSFSTNQPQHF. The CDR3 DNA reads TGTGCCAGCAGCTTCTCAACTAATCAGCCCCAGCATTTT.

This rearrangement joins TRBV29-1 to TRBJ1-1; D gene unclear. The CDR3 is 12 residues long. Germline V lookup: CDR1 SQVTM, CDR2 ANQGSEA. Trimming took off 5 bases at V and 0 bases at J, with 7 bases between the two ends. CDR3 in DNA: TGCAGCGTTCGCAGAATGAACACTGAAGCTTTCTTT. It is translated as CSVRRMNTEAFF.

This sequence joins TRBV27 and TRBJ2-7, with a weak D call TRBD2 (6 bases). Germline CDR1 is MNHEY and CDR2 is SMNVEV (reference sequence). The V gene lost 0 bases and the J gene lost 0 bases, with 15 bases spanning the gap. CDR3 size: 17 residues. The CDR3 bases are TGTGCCAGCAGTTTATCTTCGGGACTTAGGAGCTCCTACGAGCAGTACTTC. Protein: CASSLSSGLRSSYEQYF.

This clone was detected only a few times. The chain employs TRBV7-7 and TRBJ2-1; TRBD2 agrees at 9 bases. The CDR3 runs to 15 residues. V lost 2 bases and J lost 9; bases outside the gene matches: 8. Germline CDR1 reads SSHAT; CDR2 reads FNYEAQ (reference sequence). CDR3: CASSLLAGNIGEQFF. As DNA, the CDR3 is TGTGCCAGCAGCTTACTAGCGGGGAACATCGGTGAGCAGTTCTTC.

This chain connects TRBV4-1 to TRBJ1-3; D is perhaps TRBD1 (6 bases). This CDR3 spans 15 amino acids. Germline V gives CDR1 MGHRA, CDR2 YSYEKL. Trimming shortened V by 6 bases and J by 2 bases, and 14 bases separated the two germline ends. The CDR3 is CASSRQGSAGNTIYF. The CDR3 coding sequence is TGCGCCAGCAGTCGTCAGGGGAGTGCTGGAAACACCATATATTTT.

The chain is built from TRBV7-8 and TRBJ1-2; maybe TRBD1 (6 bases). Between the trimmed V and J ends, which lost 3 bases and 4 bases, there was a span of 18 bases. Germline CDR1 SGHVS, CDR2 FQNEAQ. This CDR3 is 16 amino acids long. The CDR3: CASSFHNRDQGYGYTF. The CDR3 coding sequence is TGTGCCAGCAGCTTCCACAACAGGGATCAAGGCTATGGCTACACCTTC.